This T cell receptor (beta chain) was obtained from a study of cytomegalovirus exposure and HLA in healthy donors (dated by TCRdb to the late 2010s). About the full investigation: An earlier analysis of some 600 of the donors reported over 250 Gb of sequence data and 117 million unique TCR beta sequences obtained from 150 million to 200 million T cells. An early release covering approximately 600 HLA-typed donors comprised about 310 gigabases of sequencing data and roughly 86 million unique TCR sequences. Among the roughly 380 genotyped donors, around 79% belonged to the genetic ancestry cluster associated with self-reported Caucasian donors. The study was designed to test whether signatures of past pathogen exposure could be identified by cataloging public T cell receptors. The T cell repertoires of 666 subjects were profiled by immunosequencing and related to cytomegalovirus serostatus. In addition to the first cohort of 666 subjects, a separate validation cohort of over 90 different subjects was used. To predict cytomegalovirus infection status, the study brought together high-throughput TCR immunosequencing, statistical association of individual TCRs with disease status, and machine learning. In a later analysis, previously published TCR beta repertoires from some 640 donors were re-analyzed and high-resolution HLA genotyping was added so that TCR occurrence patterns could be studied. Rather than drawing on any new phenotypic data, the later analysis identified candidate immune exposures from TCR beta sequences and the way those sequences occurred across donors. In an earlier analysis of around 540 of the donors, high-throughput TCR beta sequencing was used to judge whether each TCR beta V gene segment behaved as functional or pseudogenic. Donor age, sex, ethnicity and CMV serostatus were compiled together with the repertoire data. Genome-wide SNP genotypes for about 55% of the roughly 670 donors were used in a later genetic analysis, which treated that subset as a discovery cohort. Every discovery cohort repertoire had been produced on one sequencing platform. Both class I and class II loci were covered by HLA typing, at four-digit resolution. Typing coverage differed by locus: A, B, C, DRB1 and DQB1 were typed in roughly 620-630 donors, DQA1 in 500 to 550, DPA1 in 606, and DPB1 in about 450. Five DR-DQ haplotypes were treated as single units for association and clustering because of strong linkage in the cohort. Among under 450 genotyped donors of the cohort, an average of around 240,000 unique TCR beta nucleotide sequences were sequenced per donor, around 18% of them non-productive. Overall study outcomes, separate from this receptor: For the cohort, immune exposure information was limited to CMV serostatus. The 87-base-pair reads could not distinguish some IMGT-functional V segments, including TRBV6-2 and TRBV6-3, so those segments were excluded. A further reported finding was that TCR beta sequences accurately predicted the HLA-A and HLA-B alleles for most subjects in the first cohort. Linkage disequilibrium might explain the correlated functional status among segregating V segments, but an unknown experimental factor could not be excluded. Most CMV-associated TCR beta chains appeared to be HLA-restricted in a later analysis, and the HLA associations seemed to be driven largely by CMV exposure. The classifier was reported to diagnose cytomegalovirus status with high specificity and sensitivity in both the original cohort and the validation cohort. HLA typing was unavailable for some donors at each locus, so association tests used only the typed subset. In the study, some 160 TCR beta chains were listed as associated with cytomegalovirus. In a later analysis, the rate of TCR association differed among HLA loci, with DRB1 alleles having the most associated TCRs and HLA-C alleles having the fewest. Assigning TCR associations to individual alleles was difficult when HLA alleles, especially DR and DQ, strongly co-occurred. Roughly uniform sequencing depth across donors was assumed in presence/absence analyses, although this assumption may not hold. Because counts were too low, 15 to 20 rarely observed V segments, including chromosome 9 orphons, were excluded from the earlier analysis of some 540 of the donors. It was suggested by the authors that the approach could potentially be generalized to other disease states and immunological phenotypes. In a later genetic analysis, a missense DCLRE1C variant was associated with V-gene and J-gene trimming of TCR beta chains, and the association was replicated in an independent cohort. In a later analysis, HLA-associated TCR beta chains showed more clonal expansion and lower generation probabilities than non-associated chains that were equally common. Across donors, most TCR sequences were observed very rarely, whereas some public TCRs were present in many individuals. The cohort was sequenced for TCR beta chains only, and without alpha or paired-chain data the features that could be detected were limited. According to a later analysis, parvovirus B19, influenza, CMV and Epstein-Barr virus appeared linked to several top co-occurrence clusters. A few of the identified cytomegalovirus-associated TCR beta chains were confirmed in vitro to be specific for cytomegalovirus antigens. The sequencing pipeline was judged likely to have produced a cluster of highly shared sequence variants as a technical artifact. According to a later genetic analysis, donors in an Asian-associated ancestry cluster had fewer N-insertions in productive TCRs than the approximately 690-donor mean. Broadly in line with IMGT annotations, most TCR beta V segments showed up in productive rearrangements about 87% or about 30% of the time in an earlier analysis of 450 to 600 of the donors. A later analysis associated about 18,000 TCR beta sequences with specific HLA alleles at a false discovery rate of 0.05.

Preparation of the library involved the immunoSEQ multiplex PCR assay. The multiplex PCR relied on a mix of 60 forward primers for TCR Vbeta segments and 13 reverse primers for TCR Jbeta segments. A multiplex PCR assay on genomic DNA amplified the CDR3 region of rearranged TCR beta genes. Amplified TCR beta libraries were sequenced as 87-base-pair reads on the Illumina HiSeq System. The paper's processing steps were these. A later analysis tallied tens of millions of unique TCR beta chains across the approximately 670 repertoires, and approximately 11 million of those chains were shared by two or more donors. A nearest-neighbor algorithm error-corrected the raw reads and collapsed the reads into unique sequences, merging closely related sequences to remove PCR and sequencing errors. To assign V, D and J gene segments, CDR3 sequences were aligned to IMGT reference sequences. For a sequence to be retained, a match of at least six nucleotides to both a V gene segment and a J gene segment was required. Rearrangements were classified as productive when the CDR3 lacked stop codons and remained in frame with V and J, and all other rearrangements were classified as non-productive. Following IMGT convention, CDR3 was defined as the stretch from the second conserved V-encoded cysteine up to the conserved J-encoded phenylalanine. The earlier analysis of about 610 of the donors excluded sequences that lacked an unambiguous match to a single V gene segment. An earlier analysis of fewer than 650 of the donors classified V segments as functional when productive rearrangements were above 56.7% and as segregating when the standard deviation between donors was above 5%. A statistical classification framework was developed to diagnose cytomegalovirus status using the catalog of TCR beta chain sequences. V and J gene assignment, in a later analysis, came from comparing TCR nucleotide sequences with IMGT/GENE-DB human TR gene sequences. Using the TCRdist pipeline, a later analysis assigned CDR3 sequences along with most-parsimonious VDJ recombination scenarios. In a later analysis, each TCR beta chain was defined by its CDR3 amino acid sequence together with its V-gene family, and reads without a unique V-gene family were excluded. As a way to deal with suspected cross-contamination and a sequencing artifact, a later analysis dropped 592 nucleotide sequences that were highly shared and had low generation probability. In a later analysis, a clonal expansion index was calculated for each public chain from normalized within-repertoire ranks of inferred template counts. Generation probabilities in a later analysis came from a VDJ recombination model fitted to out-of-frame rearrangements, and those results were checked against IGoR. Hypergeometric tests were used in a later analysis to score TCR-TCR, TCR-HLA and TCR-CMV co-occurrence, with a repertoire-size bias correction applied to the TCR pairs. In a later analysis, false discovery rates were estimated by permuting HLA or CMV assignments 20 times. A later analysis grouped co-occurring TCRs with DBSCAN, adding TCRdist sequence similarity when clustering within HLA-allele-positive subsets. Co-occurrence clustering excluded repertoires with fewer than 30,000 or more than 120,000 public chains, plus five with anomalous nucleotide sharing. As stored in TCRdb, this immuneACCESS dataset retains in-frame rearrangements with V and J assigned. A fraction of the clones does not appear; measured against another copy, unresolved V genes explain less than half of the discrepancy, and the remainder lacks a known reason. V and J calls and clone size are those listed in that table; D and trimming were worked out from the DNA. Present in this sample are fewer than 250,000 clones, more than 75% of which were seen just once. The ten largest clones take up more than 0.35% of the sample.

On this clone: The antigen it recognizes is unknown. There are no base qualities to consult, and no much larger clone falls within one base.

The cohort consisted of approximately 690 healthy bone marrow donors. Cohort members were all nominally healthy when sampled, although unrecorded immune exposures were likely present. The donor was CMV seropositive and was included in the group of some 290 seropositive cohort members. A peripheral blood sample was collected from each donor, and TCR beta sequencing was performed on peripheral blood mononuclear cells. Genomic DNA extraction from the blood cell samples was performed with the Qiagen DNeasy Blood Extraction Kit. Relative to germline, V is missing 6 bases and J is missing 2 bases, with 7 bases of the junction outside any gene match. Taken from the germline V gene, the CDR1 and CDR2 loops are SGDLS and YYNGEE. Reading from cysteine to phenylalanine, the CDR3 counts 15 amino acids. CDR3 DNA only is kept here, 45 bases in frame from base 1.

The V and J segments used are TRBV9 and TRBJ2-2, and TRBD2 matches 7 of the central bases. This clonotype originated in a male donor in good health and CMV-seropositive. The source material was PBMCs. The nucleotide sequence is given as TGTGCCAGCAATTTGGGGGGGGATAACACCGGGGAGCTGTTTTTT. This is translated as CASNLGGDNTGELFF.